This TCR beta chain was captured in a study of T cell responses to AZD1222 COVID-19 vaccine. On the study more broadly: Second-dose recipients at about 4 or about 12 weeks were treated as one pooled group.

The CDR3 sequence is 15 residues long. Germline V lookup: CDR1 LNHDA, CDR2 SQIVND (reference sequence). V shed 7 bases, J shed 2 bases, and the junction held 7 bases outside the gene matches. Here immunoSEQ multiplex PCR was the method, and the copy in TCRdb shows in-frame clones only, minus some. The table shows about 120,000 clones, with about 91% occurring only once. Broader study findings: Researchers report vaccine-associated CD4 TCRs spanning spike, with dominance at 160-218 and 743-854.

With regard to this clone: As yet, its antigen is unknown.

Material: peripheral blood, obtained on day 0 of AZD1222 vaccination. This rearrangement joins TRBV19 to TRBJ1-5, with 8 bases aligning to TRBD1. This TCR was recovered from an adult in good health. The CDR3, as DNA: TGTGCCAGTACCAGACAGGGGCGACGCAATCAGCCCCAGCATTTT. This sequence encodes CASTRQGRRNQPQHF.